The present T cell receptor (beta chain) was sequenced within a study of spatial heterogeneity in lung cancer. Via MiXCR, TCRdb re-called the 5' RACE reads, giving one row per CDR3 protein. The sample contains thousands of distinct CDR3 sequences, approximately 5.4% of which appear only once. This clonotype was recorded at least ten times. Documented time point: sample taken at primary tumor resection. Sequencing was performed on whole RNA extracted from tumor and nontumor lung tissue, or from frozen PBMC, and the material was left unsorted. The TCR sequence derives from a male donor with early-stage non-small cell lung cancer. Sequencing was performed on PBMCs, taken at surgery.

For the CDR3, the DNA is TGTGCCAGCAGCTTAAACTCCTATGGCTACACCTTC. Its translation: CASSLNSYGYTF. This rearrangement joins TRBV7-2 to TRBJ1-2; no clear D. CDR1 and CDR2 (germline): SGHTA, FQGNSA. The CDR3 length is 12 residues. Trimming shortened V by 2 bases and J by 4 bases, and 5 bases separated the two germline ends.